Given below is one T cell receptor beta chain in context. Library construction for TCR beta used iRepertoire HTBI primers and Arm-PCR of CDR3 regions. Using its own MiXCR run on the multiplex PCR reads, TCRdb lists one record per CDR3 protein. The data contain around 480,000 distinct CDR3 sequences, about 16% of them singletons. Between the trimmed V and J ends, which lost 4 bases and 8 bases, there was a span of 12 bases. Germline loops: CDR1 SNHLY, CDR2 FYNNEI. The CDR3 totals 13 residues. This sample's time point: newly diagnosed GD, antithyroid drugs for less than 3 months. PBMC RNA was the source of the TCR library. The data stem from a study of regulatory T cells in long-lasting Graves disease. These same records also appear under a second study, on T cells in Graves' hyperthyroidism and ophthalmopathy. This second report adds: Graves' hyperthyroidism was deemed stable given no ophthalmopathy progression within 18 months.

The origin of this receptor is a middle-aged man with Graves disease. The sequenced sample was peripheral blood mononuclear cells (PBMCs), obtained at new diagnosis, from a patient treated with antithyroid drugs. V and J are TRBV2 and TRBJ2-4, with D unresolved. The CDR3, as DNA: TGTGCCAGCAGTGGTGTCTTAGTAGACATTCAGTACTTC. Its protein is CASSGVLVDIQYF.